This is a list of T cell receptor beta chains from one sample in a study of response to subunit inactivated influenza vaccine. Each CDR3 protein is one row after TCRdb ran MiXCR on the RT-PCR reads. The table records 800,000 to 1,000,000 distinct CDR3 sequences, 21% of them present only once. The sample in question was PBMCs from blood, obtained around 5 days after vaccination. These receptors came from a man aged 45-60 years who received an inactivated influenza vaccine. Each CDR3 is given with its conserved first and last residue. D genes are given only for firm matches. The size of a clone is reported for some rows only, either as once, few or many, or as a class for expanded clones.

j_call d_call clone_size v_call cdr3_nt cdr3_aa
TRBJ2-1 - - TRBV7-9 TGTGCCAGCAGCCCCCCGGGGACCTTCTACAATGAGCAGTTCTTC CASSPPGTFYNEQFF
TRBJ2-1 - few TRBV5-1 TGCGCCAGCAGCCCCGTGACGCAAAATGAGCAGTTCTTC CASSPVTQNEQFF
TRBJ1-1 - - TRBV4-3 TGCGCCAGCAGCCTAAGGAGGGGTATTAACACTGAAGCTTTCTTT CASSLRRGINTEAFF
TRBJ1-5 TRBD1 many TRBV12-3/TRBV12-4 TGTGCCAGCAGTCTAGGGGGCAGGCCCAATCAGCCCCAGCATTTT CASSLGGRPNQPQHF
TRBJ2-1 - once TRBV27 TGTGCCAGCATACCAGTGACAGGCAATGAGCAGTTCTTC CASIPVTGNEQFF
TRBJ2-3 - many TRBV12-3/TRBV12-4 TGTGCCAGCAGCCCACAGGGAAGCAGCACAGATACGCAGTATTTT CASSPQGSSTDTQYF
TRBJ2-1 - - TRBV2 TGTGCCAGCTTCCCGGGGGCGACCTACAATGAGCAGTTCTTC CASFPGATYNEQFF
TRBJ2-5 - - TRBV6-6 TGTGCCAGCAGTGCACAACACGAGACCCAGTACTTC CASSAQHETQYF
TRBJ2-5 - few TRBV5-1 TGCGCCAGCGATACGGGGCTCCTTGGGGAGACCCAGTACTTC CASDTGLLGETQYF
TRBJ2-3 TRBD2 - TRBV15 TGTGCCACCAGACCGCCGGGACTAGTGACAGATACGCAGTATTTT CATRPPGLVTDTQYF
TRBJ1-1 - few TRBV9 TGTGCCAGCAGCGTACATGAGGCGGGAGCTGGGACTGAAGCTTTCTTT CASSVHEAGAGTEAFF
TRBJ2-5 - - TRBV6-5 TGTGCCAGCAGTTACTCGATTCTTGGGGGTCAAGAGAAATCCCAGTACTTC CASSYSILGGQEKSQYF
TRBJ2-7 - few TRBV20-1 TGCAGTGCTAGAGATCAGACCCGGCACGAGCAGTACTTC CSARDQTRHEQYF
TRBJ2-7 - - TRBV12-3/TRBV12-4 TGTGCCAGCACCCTCGGGGGGCTCGAGCAGTACTTC CASTLGGLEQYF
TRBJ2-1 - few TRBV18 TGTGCCAGCTCACCACGTCGCAATGAGCAGTTCTTC CASSPRRNEQFF
TRBJ2-7 TRBD1 few TRBV20-1 TGCAGTGTAAGACTAGGTAACAGGGGGCTCGAGCAGTACTTC CSVRLGNRGLEQYF
TRBJ2-7 - - TRBV20-1 TGCAGTGCTTCGCGACAGATCAAGCCCTACGAGCAGTACTTC CSASRQIKPYEQYF
TRBJ2-7 TRBD1 - TRBV4-3 TGCGCCAGCAGCCCAGGACAGGATGCTTCCTACGAGCAGTACTTC CASSPGQDASYEQYF